Below are 23 T cell receptor beta chains sequenced from a single sample in a study of T cell responses to AZD1222 COVID-19 vaccine. Method: immunoSEQ multiplex PCR; TCRdb's copy keeps in-frame clones and lacks some. The table shows about 120,000 clones, with approximately 90% occurring only once. This sample comprised peripheral blood, obtained 28 days after the second dose of the MenACWY control vaccine. The receptors originated from an adult who received the MenACWY meningococcal vaccine as a control.

The chain carries TRBV5-1 and TRBJ2-2, with D unresolved. The CDR3 has 12 amino acids. Germline CDR1 reads SGHRS; CDR2 reads YFSETQ. The V end lost 4 bases, the J end lost 9 bases, and 10 bases lay between the germline ends. CDR3 sequence: CASSLALRELFF. The CDR3 nucleotides read TGCGCCAGCAGCCTGGCTCTTCGGGAGCTGTTTTTT.

The gene calls are TRBV6-1 and TRBJ1-1; D is perhaps TRBD1 (5 bases). V shed 3 bases and J shed 8 bases, with 13 bases lying between them. CDR1 MNHNS and CDR2 SASEGT come from the germline V gene. The CDR3 extends over 13 amino acids. CDR3 bases: TGTGCCAGCAGTGAGATCCGGGACGGAGAAGCTTTCTTT. Protein sequence: CASSEIRDGEAFF.

The genes are TRBV11-2 and TRBJ2-2, with no clear D. This CDR3 has 15 amino acids. Trimming stripped 1 base from V and 4 bases from J, with 10 bases between. Germline assignment: CDR1 SGHAT and CDR2 FQNNGV. As DNA, the CDR3 is TGTGCCAGCAGCTTAGTAGGATCCCCCACCGGGGAGCTGTTTTTT. Translating gives CASSLVGSPTGELFF.

The chain combines TRBV28 with TRBJ2-3; D call uncertain. V gave up 6 bases and J gave up 6 bases, with 16 bases separating them. CDR1 MDHEN and CDR2 SYDVKM come from the germline V gene. The CDR3 consists of 14 residues. CDR3 loop: CASSAWAKKDTQYF. CDR3 DNA: TGTGCCAGCAGCGCATGGGCCAAAAAGGATACGCAGTATTTT. The variable domain in full, with the rest retrieved from reference TRBV28 and TRBJ2-3, is DVKVTQSSRYLVKRTGEKVFLECVQDMDHENMFWYRQDPGLGLRLIYFSYDVKMKEKGDIPEGYSVSREKKERFSLILESASTNQTSMYLCASSAWAKKDTQYFGPGTRLTVL.

The J gene is TRBJ1-5, the V gene TRBV5-5; tentative D call: TRBD1 (5 bases). The germline gives CDR1 SGHKS, CDR2 YYEKEE (reference sequence). Trimming cost V 2 bases and J 7 bases, with 10 bases left between them. The CDR3 loop spans 13 amino acids. CDR3 in DNA: TGTGCCAGCAGCTTAGGGGAAGAACAGCCCCAGCATTTT. It translates to CASSLGEEQPQHF.

The chain couples TRBV27 to TRBJ2-7; D is unresolved. V lost 3 bases, J lost 4 bases, and 13 bases lay in between. The CDR3 totals 14 residues. CDR1 MNHEY and CDR2 SMNVEV come from the germline V gene (reference sequence). The CDR3 here is CASSFSADGYEQYF. The CDR3 nucleotides read TGTGCCAGCAGTTTTTCTGCCGACGGGTACGAGCAGTACTTC.

About this clone: A read error may produce the germline difference seen at one junction end. J is TRBJ2-3 and V is TRBV5-4; D perhaps matches TRBD1 (7 bases). Germline V lookup: CDR1 SGHNT, CDR2 YYREEE (reference sequence). The length of the CDR3 is 15 residues. Here the CDR3 reads CASSFRGAGTDTQYF. The CDR3 nucleotides read TGTGCCAGCAGCTTCAGGGGGGCGGGCACCGATACGCAGTATTTT.

The rearrangement joins TRBV15 to TRBJ2-1, with D perhaps TRBD2 (5 bases). This CDR3 comprises 14 residues. Germline V lookup: CDR1 LNHNV, CDR2 YYDKDF (reference sequence). V was clipped by 9 bases and J by 4 bases, with 16 bases between them. The CDR3 DNA is TGTGCCACAGACAAGAGGGATGGTTACAATGAGCAGTTCTTC. Residues: CATDKRDGYNEQFF.

The chain couples TRBV5-1 to TRBJ2-7, with 7 bases lining up with TRBD1. Germline V gives CDR1 SGHRS, CDR2 YFSETQ. J was trimmed by 7 bases and V by 3 bases; bases with no gene match: 13. The length of the CDR3 is 15 residues. The CDR3 sequence: CASSSDPTGLGEQYV. CDR3 coding DNA: TGCGCCAGCAGCTCCGATCCGACAGGGTTGGGGGAGCAGTACGTC.

The chain combines TRBV9 with TRBJ1-3; a weak D match, TRBD1 (5 bases). This CDR3 is 16 amino acids long. Germline V gene lookup returns CDR1 SGDLS and CDR2 YYNGEE. Between the trimmed V and J ends, which lost 3 bases and 0 bases, there was a span of 13 bases. The CDR3 reads CASSADSTISGNTIYF. The CDR3 nucleotides read TGTGCCAGCAGCGCCGACAGTACTATCTCTGGAAACACCATATATTTT.

The chain joins TRBV28 to TRBJ2-7; 9 bases agree with TRBD1. V trimming: 5 bases; J trimming: 5 bases; junction bases outside the gene matches: 10. Germline assignment: CDR1 MDHEN and CDR2 SYDVKM. The length of the CDR3 is 15 residues. DNA for the CDR3: TGTGCCAGCAGTGCCCCGGGACAGGGCTTCGACGAGCAGTACTTC. Amino acid sequence: CASSAPGQGFDEQYF.

The V and J genes are TRBV10-1 and TRBJ2-1; TRBD1 agrees at 9 bases. The CDR3 contains 16 residues. V was clipped by 6 bases and J by 0 bases; unmatched bases: 6. Germline V gene data show CDR1 as WNHNN and CDR2 as SYGVQD (reference sequence). This CDR3 reads CASSGGQGSSYNEQFF. CDR3 DNA sequence: TGCGCCAGCAGCGGCGGACAGGGGAGCTCCTACAATGAGCAGTTCTTC.

This rearrangement joins TRBV6-5 to TRBJ2-5, with TRBD1 identical over 9 bases. V gave up 2 bases and J gave up 5 bases; unmatched junction bases: 9. Per the germline V gene, CDR1 is MNHEY and CDR2 is SVGAGI. This CDR3 comprises 16 residues. The CDR3 sequence: CASSYKGQGLGETQYF. The DNA for the CDR3 is TGTGCCAGCAGTTACAAGGGACAGGGTTTGGGGGAGACCCAGTACTTC.

The chain employs TRBV20-1 and TRBJ2-5; D is tentatively TRBD1 or TRBD2 (6 bases each). Germline loops: CDR1 DFQATT, CDR2 SNEGSKA (reference sequence). This CDR3 is built from 14 residues. Between the trimmed V and J ends, which lost 3 bases and 5 bases, there was a span of 16 bases. CDR3 residues: CSASKGGRVETQYF. The CDR3 DNA reads TGCAGTGCTAGTAAAGGGGGGCGAGTGGAGACCCAGTACTTC.

The CDR3, as DNA: TGTGCCAGCAGTTACAGGGGGACTCAAGAGACCCAGTACTTC. Translating it yields CASSYRGTQETQYF. The rearrangement uses TRBV7-2 and TRBJ2-5; 8 bases align to TRBD1. The CDR3 contains 14 residues. Germline V CDR1 and CDR2: SGHTA, FQGNSA. The V segment lost 6 bases and the J segment 2 bases; nucleotides outside the gene matches: 5.

J is TRBJ1-5 and V is TRBV30, with no clear D. V dropped 2 bases and J dropped 4 bases, with 9 bases sitting between them. From germline, CDR1 is GTSNPN and CDR2 SVGIG (reference sequence). This CDR3 has 13 residues. CDR3 in amino acids: CAWSSGPNQPQHF. The CDR3 bases are TGTGCCTGGAGTAGTGGGCCTAATCAGCCCCAGCATTTT.

The rearrangement uses TRBV6-5 and TRBJ2-1, with 11 bases identical to TRBD2. V shed 8 bases and J 4 bases; nucleotides not matched to a gene: 4. CDR1 and CDR2 (germline): MNHEY, SVGAGI. This CDR3 comprises 14 residues. The CDR3 spells CASGRTSGYNEQFF. For the CDR3, the DNA is TGTGCCAGCGGGCGGACTAGCGGGTACAATGAGCAGTTCTTC.

The CDR3 spells CASSYGVGTEAFF. In DNA, the CDR3 is TGTGCCAGCAGTTATGGGGTGGGGACTGAAGCTTTCTTT. The rearrangement joins TRBV6-6 to TRBJ1-1; D unresolved. Between the trimmed V and J ends, which lost 3 bases and 5 bases, there was a span of 10 bases. The CDR3 is 13 amino acids. CDR1 is MNHNY and CDR2 is SVGAGI in the germline V gene (reference sequence).

The V call is TRBV7-8, the J call TRBJ1-5, with 7 bases that match TRBD1. Germline V gene lookup returns CDR1 SGHVS and CDR2 FQNEAQ. With 5 bases clipped from V and 9 bases from J, the junction kept 10 bases outside the gene matches. This CDR3 contains 14 residues. For the CDR3, the DNA is TGTGCCAGCAGCCCATCGACAGGGCAGGGGCCCCAGCATTTT. Translation: CASSPSTGQGPQHF.

The chain is built from TRBV11-3 and TRBJ2-2; 9 bases are shared with TRBD2. The germline V gene has CDR1 SGHNT and CDR2 YENEEA. The CDR3 loop spans 15 amino acids. The V and J ends lost 5 bases and 7 bases, in that order; junction bases with no gene match: 8. The CDR3 nucleotides read TGTGCCAGCAGCCCCAGCGGGGGGCGCGTCGGGGAGCTGTTTTTT. Encoded protein: CASSPSGGRVGELFF. The variable domain in full, with the rest retrieved from reference TRBV11-3 and TRBJ2-2, is EAGVVQSPRYKIIEKKQPVAFWCNPISGHNTLYWYLQNLGQGPELLIRYENEEAVDDSQLPKDRFSAERLKGVDSTLKIQPAELGDSAVYLCASSPSGGRVGELFFGEGSRLTVL.

V and J are TRBV7-2 and TRBJ1-5, with 7 bases aligning to TRBD1. CDR1 SGHTA and CDR2 FQGNSA come from the germline V gene. With 5 bases clipped from V and 11 bases from J, the junction kept 15 bases outside the gene matches. The CDR3 extends over 15 amino acids. The CDR3 loop reads CASSLEGQSLETQHF. The CDR3 nucleotides read TGTGCCAGCAGCCTCGAGGGACAGAGCTTGGAGACCCAGCATTTT.

The chain links TRBV6-4 to TRBJ1-6; D gene unclear. Germline lookup yields CDR1 MRHNA and CDR2 SNTAGT. Trimming pared 7 bases from V and 7 bases from J, leaving 8 bases between. The CDR3 is 12 residues long. CDR3 coding DNA: TGTGCCAGCACCGGACCCAATTCACCCCTCCACTTT. Residues: CASTGPNSPLHF.

This chain uses TRBV11-2 with TRBJ1-2; no clear D. The CDR3 runs to 15 residues. Trimming took 0 bases from V and 0 from J, leaving 8 bases between them. Germline V CDR1 and CDR2: SGHAT, FQNNGV. The CDR3 loop is CASSLERGSNYGYTF. The CDR3 DNA sequence: TGTGCCAGCAGCTTAGAGCGCGGGTCTAACTATGGCTACACCTTC.